This entry concerns a single T cell receptor beta chain. Assay used: immunoSEQ multiplex PCR; TCRdb lists only in-frame clones, some missing. Among tens of thousands of clones listed, approximately 84% were seen once. Germline V gives CDR1 SQVTM, CDR2 ANQGSEA. The trim removed 5 bases at V and 3 bases at J, leaving 7 bases unmatched. The CDR3 has 13 residues. The source of the sample is a study of blood T cell repertoires in COVID-19. Study summary: Spain, Italy and the United States supplied samples that represented acute and convalescent COVID-19.

This receptor was obtained from a man aged 50 to 60 with acute or convalescent COVID-19. The J gene is TRBJ2-7, the V gene TRBV29-1, with 7 bases that match TRBD2. Sequencing input: peripheral blood. This chain's CDR3 is CSVRISGYYEQYF. The CDR3 region has the DNA TGCAGCGTTCGCATTAGCGGGTACTACGAGCAGTACTTC.